A selection of T cell receptor beta chains follows, all from one sample in a study of siplizumab effects on memory and regulatory T cells. TCRdb keeps only in-frame clones here, not all; method: immunoSEQ multiplex PCR. Of tens of thousands of clones listed, 80% to 95% are singletons. The source material was CD8+ T cells sorted from blood. Receptors originate from a human donor in good health. Both conserved end residues are part of each CDR3. The order of the fields is D gene, V gene, J gene, clone size, CDR3 protein, CDR3 DNA. A D gene is named only where the DNA matches it firmly. The listing skips clone size in some rows; elsewhere it reads once, few, many or a size class.

-	TRBV6-8	TRBJ1-1	-	CASSFTRPAPLTEAFF	TGTGCCAGCAGCTTCACAAGACCGGCCCCTCTAACTGAAGCTTTCTTT
-	TRBV4-1	TRBJ2-7	-	CASSQEAGSEQYF	TGCGCCAGCAGCCAAGAAGCAGGGAGCGAGCAGTACTTC
-	TRBV5-6	TRBJ1-1	-	CASSLDLAGLNTEAFF	TGTGCCAGCAGCTTGGATCTCGCAGGGTTGAACACTGAAGCTTTCTTT
TRBD1	TRBV29-1	TRBJ1-2	-	CSDRTGTGDGYTF	TGCAGCGACCGAACCGGGACAGGGGATGGCTACACCTTC
TRBD2	TRBV6-6	TRBJ2-7	-	CASSYERGETNYEQYF	TGTGCCAGCAGTTACGAGCGGGGGGAAACCAACTACGAGCAGTACTTC
-	TRBV13	TRBJ1-2	-	CASSLPQSTF	TGTGCCAGCAGCTTACCCCAGTCCACCTTC
-	TRBV2	TRBJ2-5	-	CASSSSGLTETQYF	TGTGCCAGCAGTTCCTCAGGGTTAACTGAGACCCAGTACTTC
-	TRBV11-3	TRBJ2-3	once	CASSPRETDTQYF	TGTGCCAGCAGCCCCCGGGAGACAGATACGCAGTATTTT
-	TRBV7-6	TRBJ1-2	-	CASSLEPTNYGYTF	TGTGCCAGCAGCTTAGAACCGACAAACTATGGCTACACCTTC
TRBD1	TRBV7-2	TRBJ2-7	-	CASSSTAGTGDEQYF	TGTGCCAGCAGCTCGACGGCCGGGACAGGGGACGAGCAGTACTTC